This T cell receptor (beta chain) comes out of a study of T cell changes during pregnancy in multiple sclerosis. The CDR3 is made up of 14 amino acids. Per the germline V gene, CDR1 is SGHAT and CDR2 is FQNNGV. Trimming left V 3 bases short and J 6 bases short, with 14 bases between. Sequencing was performed with immunoSEQ multiplex PCR; in TCRdb, only in-frame clones are kept and a portion is missing. Of more than 35,000 clones listed, 90% to 95% were seen once; the top ten hold around 8%. V usage is TRBV11-2 and J usage is TRBJ1-1; tentative D call: TRBD1 (5 bases). This receptor was obtained from a female donor with multiple sclerosis, enrolled in a pregnancy study. The source material was CD8+ T cells from peripheral blood mononuclear cells, sampled in the third trimester of pregnancy. The CDR3 DNA follows: TGTGCCAGCAGCTTGGCAGGGAAGGTCCCTGAAGCTTTCTTT. Its protein is CASSLAGKVPEAFF.